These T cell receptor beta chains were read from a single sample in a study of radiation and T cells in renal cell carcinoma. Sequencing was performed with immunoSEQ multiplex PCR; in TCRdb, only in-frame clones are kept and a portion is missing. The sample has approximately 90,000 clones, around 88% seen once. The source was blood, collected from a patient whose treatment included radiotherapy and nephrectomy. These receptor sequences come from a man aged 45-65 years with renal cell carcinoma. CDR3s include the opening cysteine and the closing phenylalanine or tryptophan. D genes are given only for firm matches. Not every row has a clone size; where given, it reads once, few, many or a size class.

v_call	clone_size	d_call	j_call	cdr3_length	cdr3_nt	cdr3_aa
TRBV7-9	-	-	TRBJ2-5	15	TGTGCCAGCAGCTTAGATCATTCAGGGAGGGAGACCCAGTACTTC	CASSLDHSGRETQYF
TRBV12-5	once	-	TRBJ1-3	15	TGTGCTAGTGGTTTAAGGGGGGCCTCTGGAAACACCATATATTTT	CASGLRGASGNTIYF
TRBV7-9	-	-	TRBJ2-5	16	TGTGCCAGCAGCTCGTACAGTATTTACCGGCAAGAGACCCAGTACTTC	CASSSYSIYRQETQYF
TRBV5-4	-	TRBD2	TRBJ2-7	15	TGTGCCAGCAGCTTGAAGGCTAGCGGCCGCCACGAGCAGTACTTC	CASSLKASGRHEQYF
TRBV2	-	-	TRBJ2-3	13	TGTGCCAGCTGGGGCGGGACCACAGATACGCAGTATTTT	CASWGGTTDTQYF
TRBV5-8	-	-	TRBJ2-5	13	TGTGCCAGCAGCTTTCAGATCCAAGAGACCCAGTACTTC	CASSFQIQETQYF
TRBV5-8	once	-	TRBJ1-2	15	TGTGCCAGCAGCGAACCGGGACGGAACATCTATGGCTACACCTTC	CASSEPGRNIYGYTF
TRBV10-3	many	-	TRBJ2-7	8	TGTGCCTGCTACGAGCAGTACTTC	CACYEQYF
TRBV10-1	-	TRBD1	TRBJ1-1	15	TGCGCCAGCACCGCCGGACAGGGGGCATACACTGAAGCTTTCTTT	CASTAGQGAYTEAFF
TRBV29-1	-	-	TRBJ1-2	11	TGCAGCACTGGGGGGGGAGATGGCTACACCTTC	CSTGGGDGYTF
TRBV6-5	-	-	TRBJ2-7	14	TGTGCCAGCAGTGATGTCGGCAGCTCCTACGAGCAGTACTTC	CASSDVGSSYEQYF
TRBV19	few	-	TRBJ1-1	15	TGTGCCAGTAGAACCGACCGGGTCCTGAACACTGAAGCTTTCTTT	CASRTDRVLNTEAFF
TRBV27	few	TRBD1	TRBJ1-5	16	TGTGCCAGCAGAGGCGGGACAGTGTTTAGCAATCAGCCCCAGCATTTT	CASRGGTVFSNQPQHF
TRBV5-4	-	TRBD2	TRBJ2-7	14	TGTGCCAGCAGCTTGGGAGGGACTAGTAGCGAGCAGTACTTC	CASSLGGTSSEQYF
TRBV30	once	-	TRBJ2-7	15	TGTGCCTGGAGCCCACAGGGCGCTTTCTCCTACGAGCAGTACTTC	CAWSPQGAFSYEQYF
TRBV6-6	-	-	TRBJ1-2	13	TGTGCCAGCAGGATAACCGAGTTTTATGGCTACACCTTC	CASRITEFYGYTF
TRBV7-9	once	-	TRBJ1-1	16	TGTGCCAGCAGCCACGGATCCGGCGCTACTGTGCGTGAAGCTTTCTTT	CASSHGSGATVREAFF
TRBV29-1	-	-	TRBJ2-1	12	TGCAGCGTGCGACTAGAAAGTAGTGTGCAGTTCTTC	CSVRLESSVQFF
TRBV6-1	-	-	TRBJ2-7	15	TGTGCCAGCAGTGGGTCGACTACAAACCCTTACGAGCAGTACTTC	CASSGSTTNPYEQYF
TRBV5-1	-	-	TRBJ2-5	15	TGCGCCAGCAGCTTGGAGGGATCTGGGGAAGAGACCCAGTACTTC	CASSLEGSGEETQYF
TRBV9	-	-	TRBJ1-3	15	TGTGCCAGCAGCGTAGGGGGGCTCTCTGGAAACACCATATATTTT	CASSVGGLSGNTIYF
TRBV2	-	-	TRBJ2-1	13	TGTGCCAGCAAGGGGCAGCTAAACAATGAGCAGTTCTTC	CASKGQLNNEQFF
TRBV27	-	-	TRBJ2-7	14	TGTGCCAGCCGTCTCTCGGGACCGTCCTACGAGCAGTACTTC	CASRLSGPSYEQYF
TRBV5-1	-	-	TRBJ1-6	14	TGCGCCAGCAGCCCTCGACAGGCGAATTCACCCCTCCACTTT	CASSPRQANSPLHF